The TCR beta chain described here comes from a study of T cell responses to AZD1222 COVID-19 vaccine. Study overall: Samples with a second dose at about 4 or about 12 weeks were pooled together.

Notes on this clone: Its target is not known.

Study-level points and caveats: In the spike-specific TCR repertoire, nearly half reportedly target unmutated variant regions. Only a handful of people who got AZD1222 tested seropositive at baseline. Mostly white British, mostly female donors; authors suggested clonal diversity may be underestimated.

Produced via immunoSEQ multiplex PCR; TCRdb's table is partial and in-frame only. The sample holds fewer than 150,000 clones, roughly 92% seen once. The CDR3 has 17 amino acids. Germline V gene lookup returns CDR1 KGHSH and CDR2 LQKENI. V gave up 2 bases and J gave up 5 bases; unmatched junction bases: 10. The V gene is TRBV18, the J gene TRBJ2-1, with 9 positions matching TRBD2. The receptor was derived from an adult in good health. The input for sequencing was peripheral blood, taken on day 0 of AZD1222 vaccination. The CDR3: CASSPRAASGDHNEQFF. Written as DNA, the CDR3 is TGTGCCAGCTCACCAAGAGCGGCTAGCGGGGACCACAATGAGCAGTTCTTC.